The sequence of this T cell receptor beta chain was determined in a study of chemoradiotherapy in HPV16-positive cancers. General study points: HPV-specific T cells were functionally defined from only a couple of HPV16-positive patients.

CDR3 length: 16 amino acids. Trimming removed 0 bases at V and 0 bases at J, with 12 bases between. From germline, CDR1 is MNHEY and CDR2 SVGAGI. Clones were sequenced by immunoSEQ multiplex PCR, and TCRdb holds only the in-frame ones, with some missing. Counted here are about 30,000 clones, about 89% occurring once; the ten biggest clones make up approximately 22%. With respect to this clone: Its antigen is not known.

Samples were taken several times over chemoradiotherapy. The starting material was blood, obtained from a patient who underwent chemoradiotherapy. The clonotype originates from a human donor with HPV-associated anogenital cancer. The chain is built from TRBV6-5 and TRBJ2-7; TRBD1 or TRBD2 may be the D gene (5 bases each). The CDR3 nucleotides are TGTGCCAGCAGTTACTCTGGGACCGAAAGCTCCTACGAGCAGTACTTC. This gives the protein CASSYSGTESSYEQYF.